Listed below are T cell receptor beta chains from one sample, sequenced in a study of vaccination effects on CD4 cells after COVID-19. Data came from immunoSEQ multiplex PCR; TCRdb stores just in-frame clones and leaves some out. The sample contains 74,000 or so clones, around 80% of which appear only once. These receptors' targets are unknown. The source material was CD4+ T cells from PBMCs cultured with SARS-CoV-2 spike peptides, sampled before COVID-19 vaccination. The receptor source for this set is a human donor who received a COVID-19 vaccine. CDR3s include the opening cysteine and the closing phenylalanine or tryptophan. The D gene is left open where the match is weak. Only some rows state a clone size, as once, few, many or a class for expanded clones.

d_gene	v_gene	abundance	j_gene	CDR3aa	CDR3nt
NA	TRBV5-1	NA	TRBJ2-2	CASSARGAKGELFF	TGCGCCAGCAGCGCACGGGGCGCGAAGGGGGAGCTGTTTTTT
NA	TRBV24-1	NA	TRBJ2-1	CATSDRPNGNEQFF	TGTGCCACCAGTGACCGTCCCAACGGCAATGAGCAGTTCTTC
NA	TRBV6-5	NA	TRBJ2-2	CASRYERLGTGELFF	TGTGCCAGCAGATACGAACGGTTGGGTACCGGGGAGCTGTTTTTT
NA	TRBV3-1/TRBV3-2	NA	TRBJ2-5	CASSLLAVAETQYF	TGTGCCAGCAGCCTTCTGGCGGTCGCAGAGACCCAGTACTTC
TRBD2	TRBV18	NA	TRBJ2-5	CASSRTPGLAGGETQYF	TGTGCCAGCTCAAGAACTCCGGGACTAGCGGGAGGGGAGACCCAGTACTTC
TRBD2	TRBV4-3	NA	TRBJ2-1	CASSQDPGGWGYNEQFF	TGCGCCAGCAGCCAAGATCCGGGGGGGTGGGGTTACAATGAGCAGTTCTTC
NA	TRBV24-1	NA	TRBJ2-3	CATSDLGQGLGDTQYF	TGTGCCACCAGTGATTTGGGGCAGGGGCTGGGAGATACGCAGTATTTT
NA	TRBV3-1/TRBV3-2	NA	TRBJ1-2	CASSQDITGHVISHTF	TGTGCCAGCAGCCAAGACATAACGGGGCATGTCATTTCCCACACCTTC
TRBD1	TRBV19	NA	TRBJ2-3	CASSVRTGGGTDTQYF	TGTGCCAGTAGTGTACGGACAGGGGGCGGGACAGATACGCAGTATTTT
TRBD2	TRBV2	NA	TRBJ2-1	CASVRTSGGAVGYEQFF	TGTGCCAGCGTACGGACTAGCGGGGGGGCAGTCGGTTATGAGCAGTTCTTC
NA	TRBV4-3	few	TRBJ1-6	CASSQEGGVNSPLHF	TGCGCCAGCAGCCAAGAGGGGGGAGTGAATTCACCCCTCCACTTT
TRBD1	TRBV28	NA	TRBJ1-2	CASASAPLKQGEGGGYTF	TGTGCCAGCGCCTCAGCCCCCTTAAAGCAGGGGGAGGGCGGAGGCTACACCTTC
TRBD2	TRBV5-1	NA	TRBJ2-3	CAIRLQVKGGISDTQYF	TGCGCCATACGATTGCAGGTAAAGGGAGGGATCTCAGATACGCAGTATTTT
NA	TRBV10-3	NA	TRBJ1-5	CAIGGSNINQPQHF	TGTGCCATCGGAGGCAGCAATATCAATCAGCCCCAGCATTTT
NA	TRBV24-1	NA	TRBJ2-1	CATRSTTGANNEQFF	TGTGCCACCAGATCTACGACAGGCGCAAACAATGAGCAGTTCTTC
NA	TRBV2	NA	TRBJ1-2	CASSEAGYGYTF	TGTGCCAGCAGTGAAGCTGGCTATGGCTACACCTTC
NA	TRBV4-1	NA	TRBJ2-5	CASSRERGGGVQETQYF	TGCGCCAGCAGCCGGGAACGGGGAGGGGGCGTTCAAGAGACCCAGTACTTC
NA	TRBV18	NA	TRBJ2-3	CASSGQGTDTQYF	TGTGCCAGCTCCGGACAAGGCACAGATACGCAGTATTTT
NA	TRBV2	NA	TRBJ2-3	CASSSGRNTDTQYF	TGTGCCAGCAGTTCGGGACGGAATACTGATACGCAGTATTTT
TRBD2	TRBV7-9	NA	TRBJ2-3	CASSLGLAGARTDTQYF	TGTGCCAGCAGCTTAGGCCTAGCGGGGGCTCGCACAGATACGCAGTATTTT
TRBD1	TRBV9	NA	TRBJ1-6	CASSTGATNSPPLHF	TGTGCCAGCAGTACAGGGGCCACTAATAGCCCTCCCCTCCACTTT
NA	TRBV6-5	NA	TRBJ1-1	CASSYSQMRTEAFF	TGTGCCAGCAGTTACTCCCAGATGAGAACTGAAGCTTTCTTT
NA	TRBV20-1	NA	TRBJ1-4	CSARKNEKLFF	TGCAGTGCTAGGAAAAATGAAAAACTGTTTTTT
NA	TRBV30	NA	TRBJ1-1	CAWSRRGDRTEAFF	TGTGCCTGGAGTCGTCGGGGTGATCGCACTGAAGCTTTCTTT
NA	TRBV19	NA	TRBJ1-2	CASNDGQAFLPYGYTF	TGTGCCAGTAACGACGGGCAGGCGTTCCTACCATATGGCTACACCTTC